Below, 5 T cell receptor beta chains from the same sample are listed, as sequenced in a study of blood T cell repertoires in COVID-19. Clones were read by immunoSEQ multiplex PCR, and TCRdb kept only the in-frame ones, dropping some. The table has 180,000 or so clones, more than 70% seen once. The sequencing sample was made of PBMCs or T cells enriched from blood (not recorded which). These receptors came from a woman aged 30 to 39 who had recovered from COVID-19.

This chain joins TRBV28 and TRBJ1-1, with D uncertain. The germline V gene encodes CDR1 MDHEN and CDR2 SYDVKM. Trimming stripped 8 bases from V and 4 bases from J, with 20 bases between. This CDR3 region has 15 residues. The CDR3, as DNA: TGTGCCAGCCATAAAATAACCTTGAGGTTCACTGAAGCTTTCTTT. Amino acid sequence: CASHKITLRFTEAFF. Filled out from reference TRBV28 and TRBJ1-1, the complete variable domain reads DVKVTQSSRYLVKRTGEKVFLECVQDMDHENMFWYRQDPGLGLRLIYFSYDVKMKEKGDIPEGYSVSREKKERFSLILESASTNQTSMYLCASHKITLRFTEAFFGQGTRLTVV.

CDR3: CASSQPGLEQYF. The DNA of the CDR3 is TGCGCCAGCAGTCAGCCGGGACTAGAGCAGTATTTT. V gene TRBV4-1 combines with J gene TRBJ2-3; 8 bases are shared with TRBD2. Germline assignment: CDR1 MGHRA and CDR2 YSYEKL. With V trimmed by 6 bases and J by 11 bases, 7 bases remained unmatched. There are 12 residues in the CDR3.

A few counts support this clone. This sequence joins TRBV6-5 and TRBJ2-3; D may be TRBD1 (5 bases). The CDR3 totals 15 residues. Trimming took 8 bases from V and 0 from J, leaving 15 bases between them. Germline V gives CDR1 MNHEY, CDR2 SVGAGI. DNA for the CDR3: TGTGCCAGCCGACGACAGATAGGGAGCACAGATACGCAGTATTTT. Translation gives CASRRQIGSTDTQYF.

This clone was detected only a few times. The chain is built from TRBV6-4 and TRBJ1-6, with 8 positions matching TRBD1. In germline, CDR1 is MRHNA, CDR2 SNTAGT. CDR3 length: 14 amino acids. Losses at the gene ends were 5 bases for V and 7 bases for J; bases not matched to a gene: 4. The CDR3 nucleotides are TGTGCCAGCAGTCCGGGACAGGAGAATTCACCCCTCCACTTT. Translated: CASSPGQENSPLHF.

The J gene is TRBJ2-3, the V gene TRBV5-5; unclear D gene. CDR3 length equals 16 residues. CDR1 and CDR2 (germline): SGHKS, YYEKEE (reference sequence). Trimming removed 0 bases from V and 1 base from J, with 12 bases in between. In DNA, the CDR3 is TGTGCCAGCAGCTTGGATATCAGCGCTGGCACAGATACGCAGTATTTT. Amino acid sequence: CASSLDISAGTDTQYF.